This entry describes one T cell receptor beta chain. The data derive from a study of blood T cell repertoires in COVID-19. Study-level background: Acute and convalescent COVID-19 specimens originated in the United States, Italy and Spain. T cells, B-cell-depleted T cells, or PBMCs supplied cDNA or gDNA.

Residents of approximately 25 US areas, aged about 18 to 89 years, made up the participants. Using immunoSEQ multiplex PCR, the repertoire was profiled, and TCRdb retains in-frame clones only, with some absent. The repertoire holds about 50,000 clones, with approximately 78% as singletons. The germline CDR1 and CDR2 sequences are SNHLY and FYNNEI. V was trimmed by 6 bases and J by 8 bases, leaving 10 bases between them. CDR3 size: 11 residues. The sequence came from a woman aged 45-65 years with acute COVID-19. The sample was PBMCs or T cells enriched from blood (not recorded which). The V and J genes are TRBV2 and TRBJ1-2; possibly TRBD1 for D (6 bases). CDR3 in DNA: TGTGCCAGCAGCCCAGGGGAAGGCTACACCTTC. Translating it yields CASSPGEGYTF.